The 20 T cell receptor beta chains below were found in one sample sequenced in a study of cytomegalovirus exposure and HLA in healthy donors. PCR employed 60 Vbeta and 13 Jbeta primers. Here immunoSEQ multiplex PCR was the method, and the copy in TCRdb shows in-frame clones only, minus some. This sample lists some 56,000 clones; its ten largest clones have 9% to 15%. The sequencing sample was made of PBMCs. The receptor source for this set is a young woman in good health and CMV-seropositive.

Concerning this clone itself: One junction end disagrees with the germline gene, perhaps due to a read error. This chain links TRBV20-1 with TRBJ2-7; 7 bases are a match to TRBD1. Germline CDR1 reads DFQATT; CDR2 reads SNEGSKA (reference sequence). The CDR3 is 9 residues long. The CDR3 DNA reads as TGCAGTGCGAAACCCGACAGGGCCTTC. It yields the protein CSAKPDRAF.

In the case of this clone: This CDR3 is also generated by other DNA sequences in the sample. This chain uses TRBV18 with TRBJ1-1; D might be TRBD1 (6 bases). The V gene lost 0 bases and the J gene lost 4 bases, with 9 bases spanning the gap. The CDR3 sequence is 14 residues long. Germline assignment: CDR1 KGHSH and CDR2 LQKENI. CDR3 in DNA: TGTGCCAGCTCACCACCAGACAGGAGCACTGAAGCTTTCTTT. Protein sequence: CASSPPDRSTEAFF.

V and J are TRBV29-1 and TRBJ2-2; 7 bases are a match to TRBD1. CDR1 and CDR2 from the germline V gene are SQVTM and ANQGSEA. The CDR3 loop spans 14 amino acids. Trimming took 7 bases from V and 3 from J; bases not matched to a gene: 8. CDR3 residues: CSALGQGDTGELFF. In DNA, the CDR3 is TGCAGCGCTTTGGGCCAGGGGGACACCGGGGAGCTGTTTTTT.

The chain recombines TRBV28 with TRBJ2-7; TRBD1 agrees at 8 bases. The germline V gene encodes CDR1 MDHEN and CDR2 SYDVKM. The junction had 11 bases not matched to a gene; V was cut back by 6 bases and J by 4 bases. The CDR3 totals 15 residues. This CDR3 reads CASRPGGSGRYEQYF. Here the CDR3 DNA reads TGTGCCAGCAGACCAGGGGGCTCGGGGCGTTACGAGCAGTACTTC.

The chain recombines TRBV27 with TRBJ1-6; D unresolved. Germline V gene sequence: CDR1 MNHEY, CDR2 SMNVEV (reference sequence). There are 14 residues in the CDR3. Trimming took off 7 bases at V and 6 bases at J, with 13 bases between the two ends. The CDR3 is CASKRPLSNSPLHF. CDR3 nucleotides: TGTGCCAGCAAGCGACCTTTGAGTAATTCACCCCTCCACTTT.

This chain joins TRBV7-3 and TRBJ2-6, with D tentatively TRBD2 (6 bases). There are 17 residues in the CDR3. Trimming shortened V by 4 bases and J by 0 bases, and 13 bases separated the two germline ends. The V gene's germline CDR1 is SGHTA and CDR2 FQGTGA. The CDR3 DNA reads TGTGCCAGCAGCTCCGGGGGACCTGGCTCTGGGGCCAACGTCCTGACTTTC. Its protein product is CASSSGGPGSGANVLTF.

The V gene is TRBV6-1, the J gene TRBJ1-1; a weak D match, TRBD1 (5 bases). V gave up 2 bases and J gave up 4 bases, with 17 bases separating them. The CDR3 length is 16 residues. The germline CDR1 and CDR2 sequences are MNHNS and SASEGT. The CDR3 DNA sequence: TGTGCCAGCAGTGAAAGAAGGAAGGGAGGGGTCACTGAAGCTTTCTTT. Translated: CASSERRKGGVTEAFF.

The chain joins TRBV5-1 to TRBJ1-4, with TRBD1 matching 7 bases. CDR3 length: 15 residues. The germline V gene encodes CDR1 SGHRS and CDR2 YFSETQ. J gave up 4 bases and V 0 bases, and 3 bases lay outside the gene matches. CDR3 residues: CASSLGDRNNEKLFF. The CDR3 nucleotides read TGCGCCAGCAGCTTGGGGGACAGAAATAATGAAAAACTGTTTTTT.

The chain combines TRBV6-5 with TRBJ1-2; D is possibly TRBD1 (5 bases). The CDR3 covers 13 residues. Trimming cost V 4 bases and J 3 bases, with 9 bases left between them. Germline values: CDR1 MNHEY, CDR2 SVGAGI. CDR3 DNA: TGTGCCAGCAGTTTTGGGGCCGACTATGGCTACACCTTC. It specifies CASSFGADYGYTF.

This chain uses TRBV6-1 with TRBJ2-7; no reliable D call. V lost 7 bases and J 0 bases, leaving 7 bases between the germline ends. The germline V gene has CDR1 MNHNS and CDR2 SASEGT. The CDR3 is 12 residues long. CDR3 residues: CASTTFSYEQYF. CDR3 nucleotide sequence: TGTGCCAGCACAACATTCTCCTACGAGCAGTACTTC.

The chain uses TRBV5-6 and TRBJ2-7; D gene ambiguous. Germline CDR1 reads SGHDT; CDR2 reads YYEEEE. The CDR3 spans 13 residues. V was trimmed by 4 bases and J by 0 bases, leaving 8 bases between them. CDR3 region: CASSPRSSYEQYF. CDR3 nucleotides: TGTGCCAGCAGCCCAAGGAGCTCCTACGAGCAGTACTTC.

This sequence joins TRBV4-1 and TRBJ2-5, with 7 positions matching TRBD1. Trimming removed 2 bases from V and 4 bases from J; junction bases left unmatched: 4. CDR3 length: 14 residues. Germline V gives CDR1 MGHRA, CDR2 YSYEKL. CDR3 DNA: TGCGCCAGCAGCCAAACAGACAGGGCAGAGACCCAGTACTTC. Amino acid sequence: CASSQTDRAETQYF.

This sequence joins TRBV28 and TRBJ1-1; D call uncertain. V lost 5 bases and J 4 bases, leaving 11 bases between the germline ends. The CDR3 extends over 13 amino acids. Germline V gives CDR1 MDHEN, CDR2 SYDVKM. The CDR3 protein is CASSNSLGTEAFF. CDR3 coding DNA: TGTGCCAGCAGTAACAGCCTGGGCACTGAAGCTTTCTTT. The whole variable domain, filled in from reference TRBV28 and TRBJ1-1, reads DVKVTQSSRYLVKRTGEKVFLECVQDMDHENMFWYRQDPGLGLRLIYFSYDVKMKEKGDIPEGYSVSREKKERFSLILESASTNQTSMYLCASSNSLGTEAFFGQGTRLTVV.

The CDR3 here is CASSRQGNTEAFF. DNA for the CDR3: TGTGCCAGCAGCAGACAGGGGAACACTGAAGCTTTCTTT. The chain recombines TRBV11-3 with TRBJ1-1, with 7 bases that match TRBD1. The CDR3 sequence is 13 residues long. Germline trimming cut 5 bases from V and 1 base from J; bases unmatched to any gene: 1. Germline values: CDR1 SGHNT, CDR2 YENEEA. Complete variable domain (other parts from reference TRBV11-3 and TRBJ1-1): EAGVVQSPRYKIIEKKQPVAFWCNPISGHNTLYWYLQNLGQGPELLIRYENEEAVDDSQLPKDRFSAERLKGVDSTLKIQPAELGDSAVYLCASSRQGNTEAFFGQGTRLTVV.

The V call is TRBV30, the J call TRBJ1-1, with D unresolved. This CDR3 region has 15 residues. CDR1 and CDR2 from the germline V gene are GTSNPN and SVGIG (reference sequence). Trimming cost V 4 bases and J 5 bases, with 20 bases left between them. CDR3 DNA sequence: TGTGCCTGGACCCTACCTGGGCAGAAAAGTACTGAAGCTTTCTTT. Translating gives CAWTLPGQKSTEAFF.

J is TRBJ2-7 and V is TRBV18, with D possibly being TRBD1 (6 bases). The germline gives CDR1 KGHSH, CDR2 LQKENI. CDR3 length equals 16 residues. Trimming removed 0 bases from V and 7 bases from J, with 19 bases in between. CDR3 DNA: TGTGCCAGCTCACCACCGGGGATCAGGGGAGCTGGAGAGCAGTACTTC. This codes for CASSPPGIRGAGEQYF.

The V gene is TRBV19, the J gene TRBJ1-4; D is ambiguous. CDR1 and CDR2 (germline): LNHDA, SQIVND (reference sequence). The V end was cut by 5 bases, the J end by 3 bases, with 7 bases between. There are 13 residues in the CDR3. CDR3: CASSSGSNEKLFF. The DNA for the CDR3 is TGTGCCAGTAGTTCCGGGTCTAATGAAAAACTGTTTTTT.

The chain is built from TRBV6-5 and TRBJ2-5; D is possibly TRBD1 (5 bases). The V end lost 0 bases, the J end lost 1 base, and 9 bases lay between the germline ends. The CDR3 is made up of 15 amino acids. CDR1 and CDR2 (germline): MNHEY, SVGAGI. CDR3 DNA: TGTGCCAGCAGTTACTCTGGGGCTACCCAAGAGACCCAGTACTTC. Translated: CASSYSGATQETQYF.

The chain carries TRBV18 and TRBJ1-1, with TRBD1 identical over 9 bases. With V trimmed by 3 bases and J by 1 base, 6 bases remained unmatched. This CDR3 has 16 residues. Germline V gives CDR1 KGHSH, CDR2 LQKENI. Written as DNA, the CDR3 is TGTGCCAGCTCACCGGGGACAGGGATGTCGAACACTGAAGCTTTCTTT. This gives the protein CASSPGTGMSNTEAFF.

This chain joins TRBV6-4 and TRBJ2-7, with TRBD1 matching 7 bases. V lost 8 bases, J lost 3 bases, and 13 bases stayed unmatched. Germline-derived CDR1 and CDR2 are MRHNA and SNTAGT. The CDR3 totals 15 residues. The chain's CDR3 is CASRKSPGTDYEQYF. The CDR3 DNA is TGTGCCAGCCGGAAGAGCCCGGGGACAGACTACGAGCAGTACTTC.